This T cell receptor beta chain was documented in a study of T cell responses to AZD1222 COVID-19 vaccine. The CDR3 runs to 13 residues. V lost 5 bases, J lost 1 base, and 3 bases stayed unmatched. CDR1 GTSNPN and CDR2 SVGIG come from the germline V gene (reference sequence). Here immunoSEQ multiplex PCR was the method, and the copy in TCRdb shows in-frame clones only, minus some. The sample lists 75,000 to 100,000 clones; around 86% were seen once. General study results and limits: Seropositivity was recorded at baseline in only six AZD1222 recipients. White British people made up most donors, females outnumbered males, and clonal diversity was possibly underestimated. The peak T cell response came first, and repertoires were sampled only after it. Recipients of two AZD1222 doses showed rising Spike-specific TCR breadth and depth.

A note on this clone: What it binds is not known.

This TCR was sampled from an adult in good health. Sample: peripheral blood, taken on day 0 of AZD1222 vaccination. J is TRBJ1-1 and V is TRBV30; TRBD1 aligns across 8 bases. For the CDR3, the DNA is TGTGCCTGGGACAGGGGTCCGAACACTGAAGCTTTCTTT. It is translated as CAWDRGPNTEAFF. The variable domain in full, with the rest retrieved from reference TRBV30 and TRBJ1-1, is SQTIHQWPATLVQPVGSPLSLECTVEGTSNPNLYWYRQAAGRGLQLLFYSVGIGQISSEVPQNLSASRPQDRQFILSSKKLLLSDSGFYLCAWDRGPNTEAFFGQGTRLTVV.